This T cell receptor beta chain was observed in a study of blood T cell repertoires in COVID-19. Study-wide context: COVID-19 samples collected from the United States, Italy and Spain covered acute and convalescent phases. PBMCs, B-cell-depleted T cells, or T cells were the source of the cDNA or gDNA that made up the material.

CDR1 is LNHDA, CDR2 SQIVND, per germline (reference sequence). The CDR3 consists of 14 residues. V gave up 4 bases and J gave up 4 bases, with 13 bases separating them. Data came from immunoSEQ multiplex PCR; TCRdb stores just in-frame clones and leaves some out. The repertoire has about 350,000 clones, roughly nine tenths of them found once; the top ten carry roughly 4%. Specimen: peripheral blood. The receptor comes from a woman in her sixties or seventies with COVID-19, enrolled during active disease. This chain joins TRBV19 and TRBJ1-1; no clear D. The CDR3 DNA follows: TGTGCCAGTAGTACCCCATCCTTGAGCACTGAAGCTTTCTTT. Amino acids: CASSTPSLSTEAFF.